The 18 T cell receptor beta chains reported below all come from one sample, sequenced in a study of blood T cell repertoires in COVID-19. Profiling relied on immunoSEQ multiplex PCR, and the TCRdb table lists in-frame clones only, not all of them. The sample lists 350,000 to 550,000 clones; approximately 90% were seen once. The sample was peripheral blood. Receptor source: a woman aged 25 to 39 with acute or convalescent COVID-19.

This clone turned up a few times. The V call is TRBV7-9, the J call TRBJ1-3; maybe TRBD1 (5 bases). V was cut by 0 bases and J by 0 bases, with 9 bases left in between. Germline lookup yields CDR1 SEHNR and CDR2 FQNEAQ (reference sequence). The CDR3 runs 16 residues. CDR3 DNA: TGTGCCAGCAGCTTAGCAGGGACTTACTCTGGAAACACCATATATTTT. It yields the protein CASSLAGTYSGNTIYF.

This clone was seen a handful of times. This chain uses TRBV6-5 with TRBJ1-1; no clear D. This CDR3 comprises 13 residues. V was clipped by 4 bases and J by 8 bases, with 14 bases between them. CDR1 and CDR2 from the germline V gene are MNHEY and SVGAGI. The CDR3 DNA reads TGTGCCAGCAGTTCCTCCCCGTCTCCCGAAGCTTTCTTT. Protein sequence: CASSSSPSPEAFF.

This chain joins TRBV6-5 and TRBJ2-5; 8 nucleotides agree with TRBD2. This CDR3 contains 16 residues. Germline values: CDR1 MNHEY, CDR2 SVGAGI. V gave up 0 bases and J gave up 5 bases; unmatched junction bases: 8. In DNA, the CDR3 is TGTGCCAGCAGTTACTCAAGCGGGGGCCCGGGGGAGACCCAGTACTTC. Amino acids: CASSYSSGGPGETQYF.

The CDR3 spells CATSDVGFYGYTF. DNA of the CDR3: TGTGCCACCAGTGATGTGGGCTTCTATGGCTACACCTTC. The rearrangement links TRBV24-1 to TRBJ1-2; D is undetermined. V was trimmed by 3 bases and J by 4 bases, leaving 8 bases between them. The germline V gene encodes CDR1 KGHDR and CDR2 SFDVKD. CDR3 length: 13 amino acids.

This chain joins TRBV12-3 or TRBV12-4 and TRBJ1-2, with a possible D match to TRBD1 (5 bases). Trimming cost V 6 bases and J 1 base, with 9 bases left between them. There are 13 residues in the CDR3. DNA of the CDR3: TGTGCCAGCAGGGGGACTTTTAACTATGGCTACACCTTC. It specifies CASRGTFNYGYTF.

The chain combines TRBV5-1 with TRBJ2-7, with 9 bases lining up with TRBD2. This CDR3 comprises 15 residues. The V segment lost 4 bases and the J segment 5 bases; nucleotides outside the gene matches: 10. Looked up from germline, CDR1 is SGHRS and CDR2 is YFSETQ. DNA for the CDR3: TGCGCCAGCAGCCCAGATGGAGCGGGGGGCAACGAGCAGTACTTC. Residues: CASSPDGAGGNEQYF.

The chain employs TRBV10-1 and TRBJ2-2; possibly TRBD1 for D (6 bases). CDR3 size: 14 residues. Germline V gene sequence: CDR1 WNHNN, CDR2 SYGVQD (reference sequence). Trimming removed 0 bases at V and 6 bases at J, with 8 bases between. CDR3 region: CASSESWGPGELFF. The CDR3 region has the DNA TGCGCCAGCAGTGAGTCATGGGGGCCCGGGGAGCTGTTTTTT.

V and J are TRBV7-2 and TRBJ2-7; 7 bases are a match to TRBD1. The trim removed 6 bases at V and 1 base at J, leaving 3 bases unmatched. Germline lookup yields CDR1 SGHTA and CDR2 FQGNSA. This CDR3 region has 13 residues. The CDR3: CASSGDSSYEQYF. CDR3 DNA: TGTGCCAGCAGTGGGGACAGTTCCTACGAGCAGTACTTC.

V and J are TRBV19 and TRBJ2-1; 9 nucleotides align to TRBD1. Trimming at V came to 7 bases and at J to 3 bases, leaving 7 bases not matched to a gene. Germline lookup yields CDR1 LNHDA and CDR2 SQIVND (reference sequence). CDR3 length: 15 residues. The CDR3 coding sequence is TGTGCCAGTACCACCGGGACAGGGCGCTACAATGAGCAGTTCTTC. Amino acid sequence: CASTTGTGRYNEQFF.

V gene TRBV6-5 combines with J gene TRBJ1-2, with D possibly TRBD1 on 5 matching bases. This CDR3 is 15 amino acids long. Germline V gene lookup returns CDR1 MNHEY and CDR2 SVGAGI. V was trimmed by 11 bases and J by 4 bases, leaving 23 bases between them. CDR3 nucleotide sequence: TGTGCCGTTTCATCGGGGGGGGTTGGAGTCTATGGCTACACCTTC. This gives the protein CAVSSGGVGVYGYTF.

The chain has TRBV5-8 and TRBJ1-2; D ambiguous. Germline lookup yields CDR1 SGHTS and CDR2 YDEGEE. Trimming left V 1 base short and J 2 bases short, with 9 bases between. The CDR3 has 14 amino acids. CDR3 nucleotides: TGTGCCAGCAGCTTGTTAACAAAGAACTATGGCTACACCTTC. Its translation is CASSLLTKNYGYTF. The variable domain in full, completed from reference TRBV5-8 and TRBJ1-2, reads EAGVTQSPTHLIKTRGQQATLRCSPISGHTSVYWYQQALGLGLQFLLWYDEGEERNRGNFPPRFSGRQFPNYSSELNVNALELEDSALYLCASSLLTKNYGYTFGSGTRLTVV.

This clone was counted a single time. This chain connects TRBV3-1 (or the pseudogene TRBV3-2) to TRBJ1-6; D is unresolved. V dropped 0 bases and J dropped 10 bases, with 7 bases sitting between them. This CDR3 comprises 13 residues. Looked up from germline, CDR1 is LGHDT and CDR2 is YNNKEL (reference sequence). In nucleotides, the CDR3 is TGTGCCAGCAGCCAAGATTTAGAGTCACCCCTCCACTTT. Protein sequence: CASSQDLESPLHF.

The V call is TRBV5-6, the J call TRBJ1-2; 7 nucleotides match TRBD1. This CDR3 is 13 amino acids long. The germline V gene encodes CDR1 SGHDT and CDR2 YYEEEE. The ends lost 5 bases at V and 4 bases at J; junction bases unmatched: 5. In nucleotides, the CDR3 is TGTGCCAGCAGGCTCACAGGGGCCTATGGCTACACCTTC. It translates to CASRLTGAYGYTF. Combining the CDR3 with reference TRBV5-6 and TRBJ1-2 gives the whole variable domain DAGVTQSPTHLIKTRGQQVTLRCSPKSGHDTVSWYQQALGQGPQFIFQYYEEEERQRGNFPDRFSGHQFPNYSSELNVNALLLGDSALYLCASRLTGAYGYTFGSGTRLTVV.

The V gene is TRBV7-9, the J gene TRBJ2-3; 12 bases are a match to TRBD2. The germline V gene has CDR1 SEHNR and CDR2 FQNEAQ (reference sequence). The CDR3 covers 15 residues. Germline trimming cut 2 bases from V and 5 bases from J; bases unmatched to any gene: 2. The CDR3 sequence is CASSLKLAGGDTQYF. The CDR3 DNA reads TGTGCCAGCAGCTTAAAACTAGCGGGGGGAGATACGCAGTATTTT.

Here the CDR3 reads CASSQRAGGSYNEQFF. The CDR3, as DNA: TGTGCCAGCAGCCAAAGGGCCGGGGGGTCCTACAATGAGCAGTTCTTC. This chain uses TRBV9 with TRBJ2-1; 7 bases align to TRBD2. Germline CDR1 and CDR2: SGDLS and YYNGEE. The CDR3 has 16 amino acids. After removal of 4 bases from V and 1 base from J, the junction contained 8 bases not matched to a gene.

The chain links TRBV7-3 to TRBJ2-7; no definite D call. CDR1 SGHTA and CDR2 FQGTGA come from the germline V gene. The CDR3 extends over 16 amino acids. V was cut by 1 base and J by 3 bases, with 16 bases left in between. The CDR3 sequence: CASSLSPTGFGYEQYF. CDR3 nucleotides: TGTGCCAGCAGCTTAAGCCCTACTGGTTTCGGCTACGAGCAGTACTTC.

This chain uses TRBV6-5 with TRBJ1-3; D might be TRBD1 (6 bases). Germline V CDR1 and CDR2: MNHEY, SVGAGI. V was pared by 4 bases and J by 6 bases, with 10 bases between. The CDR3 extends over 13 amino acids. The CDR3 loop is CASSSGQENTIYF. CDR3 nucleotide sequence: TGTGCCAGCAGTTCGGGACAAGAAAACACCATATATTTT.

The chain recombines TRBV30 with TRBJ2-5; 12 bases are shared with TRBD2. Germline CDR1 and CDR2: GTSNPN and SVGIG (reference sequence). The junction had 8 bases not matched to a gene; V was cut back by 8 bases and J by 1 base. This CDR3 comprises 15 residues. For the CDR3, the DNA is TGTGCCGGGACCCGACTAGCGGGGGCCCAAGAGACCCAGTACTTC. The encoded protein is CAGTRLAGAQETQYF. The whole variable domain, filled in from reference TRBV30 and TRBJ2-5, reads SQTIHQWPATLVQPVGSPLSLECTVEGTSNPNLYWYRQAAGRGLQLLFYSVGIGQISSEVPQNLSASRPQDRQFILSSKKLLLSDSGFYLCAGTRLAGAQETQYFGPGTRLLVL.